These 3 T cell receptor beta chains were sequenced from one sample in a study of blood T cell repertoires in COVID-19. Profiling relied on immunoSEQ multiplex PCR, and the TCRdb table lists in-frame clones only, not all of them. The sample lists hundreds of thousands of clones, roughly 90% occurring once. The sample consisted of peripheral blood. The receptors stem from a woman between 25 and 40 years old with COVID-19, enrolled during active disease.

The chain joins TRBV5-1 to TRBJ1-2, with a weak D call TRBD1 (5 bases). Germline values: CDR1 SGHRS, CDR2 YFSETQ. Between the trimmed V and J ends, which lost 2 bases and 3 bases, there was a span of 11 bases. The length of the CDR3 is 14 residues. The CDR3 sequence is CASSFGGWDYGYTF. The CDR3 DNA is TGCGCCAGCAGCTTCGGGGGTTGGGACTATGGCTACACCTTC.

The chain has TRBV5-4 and TRBJ2-3; TRBD1 might be the D (7 bases). CDR3 length equals 16 residues. Trimming shortened V by 5 bases and J by 5 bases, and 21 bases separated the two germline ends. Germline values: CDR1 SGHNT, CDR2 YYREEE (reference sequence). The CDR3 protein is CASSPKWRGLKDTQYF. Written as DNA, the CDR3 is TGTGCCAGCAGTCCCAAATGGAGGGGGCTAAAAGATACGCAGTATTTT.

The rearrangement joins TRBV9 to TRBJ2-5; TRBD1 is a possible D gene (6 bases). Trimming stripped 3 bases from V and 0 bases from J, with 15 bases between. CDR1 is SGDLS, CDR2 YYNGEE, per germline. The CDR3 has 16 amino acids. The CDR3 DNA reads as TGTGCCAGCAGCGCTAGCCTCCAGGGGAACCAAGAGACCCAGTACTTC. Its protein product is CASSASLQGNQETQYF.